These T cell receptor beta chains were read from a single sample in a study of CD8 T cells in Susac syndrome. TCRdb processed the immunoSEQ multiplex PCR reads anew with MiXCR; each CDR3 protein has one entry. The sample holds approximately 160,000 distinct CDR3 sequences, under 95% seen once. The sequenced sample consisted of CD4+ T cells from PBMCs. The receptors were gathered from a human donor with multiple sclerosis. Both conserved end residues are part of each CDR3. Each record gives: clone size, J gene, V gene, D gene, CDR3 DNA, CDR3 protein. The D gene is left open where the match is weak. A clone size is listed for some rows: how often the clone was seen (once, few, many), or a class if it is expanded.

NA,TRBJ1-1,TRBV6-1,NA,TGTGCCAGTATGGAGGGAGGCACTGAAGCTTTCTTT,CASMEGGTEAFF
NA,TRBJ1-5,TRBV20-1,NA,TGCAGTGCTAGAGATCCCCAGGGGCCGGGGCAGCCCCAGCATTTT,CSARDPQGPGQPQHF
NA,TRBJ2-5,TRBV6-5,TRBD2,TGTGCCAGCAGTTACAGGCCCTTCACTAGCGGGGCCTTGTTTGGGACCCAGTACTTC,CASSYRPFTSGALFGTQYF
NA,TRBJ2-3,TRBV7-2,NA,TGTGCCAGCAGCTCTCCCACAGCGGGTACCACAGATACGCAGTATTTT,CASSSPTAGTTDTQYF
NA,TRBJ2-1,TRBV12-5,NA,TGTGCTAGTGGTTTGGGCGGGCAAGGGGGTAATGAGCAGTTCTTC,CASGLGGQGGNEQFF
NA,TRBJ2-1,TRBV4-3,TRBD2,TGCGCCAGCAGCCAAGATTTGACTAGCGGGAACAATGAGCAGTTCTTC,CASSQDLTSGNNEQFF
NA,TRBJ1-5,TRBV7-8,TRBD1,TGTGCCAGCAGCCAACAGACAGGGGGGAATCAGCCCCAGCATTTT,CASSQQTGGNQPQHF
NA,TRBJ2-6,TRBV4-1,TRBD1,TGCGCCAGCAGCCAGAGGGGCCCGGGACAGGGGTCTGGGGCCAACGTCCTGACTTTC,CASSQRGPGQGSGANVLTF
NA,TRBJ2-1,TRBV25-1,NA,TGTGCCAGCAGCCGGGCCGGTGGGTACAATGAGCAGTTCTTC,CASSRAGGYNEQFF
NA,TRBJ2-1,TRBV12-3/TRBV12-4,NA,TGTGCCAGCAGTTTATTTGGCGGGGCCTCAGGCAATGAGCAGTTCTTC,CASSLFGGASGNEQFF
few,TRBJ2-7,TRBV18,TRBD1,TGTGCCAGCTCACCAAACAGGGGAACATACGAGCAGTACTTC,CASSPNRGTYEQYF
NA,TRBJ2-1,TRBV6-1,TRBD1,TGTGCCAGCAGTGGGGACAGGAGCGGGAATGAGCAGTTCTTC,CASSGDRSGNEQFF
NA,TRBJ2-5,TRBV20-1,NA,TGCAGTGCCAAGGATAAGGGGGTTCGTGAGACCCAGTACTTC,CSAKDKGVRETQYF
NA,TRBJ2-7,TRBV7-2,NA,TGTGCCAGCAGCTTAGTCCCCGGACGCGGGGCCTACGAGCAGTACTTC,CASSLVPGRGAYEQYF
NA,TRBJ2-7,TRBV5-4,NA,TGTGCCAGCAGCTTTAGTGGGGTCAACGAGCAGTACTTC,CASSFSGVNEQYF
NA,TRBJ2-3,TRBV4-3,NA,TGCGCCAGCAGCCAAGATGGGGCTAGCTTAAGCACAGATACGCAGTATTTT,CASSQDGASLSTDTQYF
NA,TRBJ1-2,TRBV28,NA,NA,CASSFFGQRVEGYTF
NA,TRBJ2-7,TRBV10-3,NA,TGTGCCATCAGTGAGTCGACCCGGGACGGTGAGCAGTACTTC,CAISESTRDGEQYF
NA,TRBJ1-4,TRBV4-3,NA,TGCGCCAGCAGCCGGGGGAGGAAGGGGCCCCAATTCTCAACTAATGAAAAACTGTTTTTT,CASSRGRKGPQFSTNEKLFF
NA,TRBJ1-5,TRBV30,NA,TGTGCCTGGAGTCCGATTAGCAATCAGCCCCAGCATTTT,CAWSPISNQPQHF
once,TRBJ2-3,TRBV28,NA,TGTGCCAGCCAGCATCCCTTGGCAGATACGCAGTATTTT,CASQHPLADTQYF
NA,TRBJ2-1,TRBV6-2/TRBV6-3,NA,TGTGCCAGCACAAAATCCGGGGGAAATGAGCAGTTCTTC,CASTKSGGNEQFF
NA,TRBJ2-7,TRBV5-1,TRBD2,TGCGCCAGCAGCTTGGGTGGGAGGGACTACGAGCAGTACTTC,CASSLGGRDYEQYF
NA,TRBJ1-2,TRBV4-2,NA,TGTGCCAGCAGCCAAGATGTCAGCATAGCCTATGGCTACACCTTC,CASSQDVSIAYGYTF
NA,TRBJ2-3,TRBV7-2,NA,TGTGCCAGCAGCTTAGTTGCCAACACAGATACGCAGTATTTT,CASSLVANTDTQYF
NA,TRBJ2-7,TRBV27,TRBD2,TGTGCCAGCAGTTTGGGGGGGAGCGGTCTAGGTTACGAGCAGTACTTC,CASSLGGSGLGYEQYF
NA,TRBJ2-6,TRBV3-1,NA,TGTGCCAGCAGCCAAGAAGGGGCTGGGGCCAACGTCCTGACTTTC,CASSQEGAGANVLTF
NA,TRBJ2-7,TRBV13,TRBD2,TGTGCCAGCAGACGTAGCGGGGCGAACCTTGAGCAGTACTTC,CASRRSGANLEQYF
NA,TRBJ2-4,TRBV5-4,NA,TGTGCCAGCAGTTTCGTGGGGGGCAACATTCAGTACTTC,CASSFVGGNIQYF
NA,TRBJ1-2,TRBV12-3/TRBV12-4,NA,TGTGCCAGCAGTTTCGGCAGCTTTAACTATGGCTACACCTTC,CASSFGSFNYGYTF
NA,TRBJ2-7,TRBV6-1,NA,TGTGCCAGCAGTGAAACCACCTACGAGCAGTACTTC,CASSETTYEQYF
once,TRBJ2-2,TRBV12-3/TRBV12-4,NA,TGTGCCAGCAGTTTACAGGGGTTAGGGACCGGGGAGCTGTTTTTT,CASSLQGLGTGELFF
few,TRBJ2-7,TRBV6-2/TRBV6-3,TRBD2,TGTGCCAGCAGTTCCCGGACTAGCGGGAGGCCCAGGAGCTCCTACGAGCAGTACTTC,CASSSRTSGRPRSSYEQYF
NA,TRBJ1-2,TRBV30,NA,TGTGCCTGGAGTGTCAGCTATGGCTACACCTTC,CAWSVSYGYTF
NA,TRBJ2-7,TRBV20-1,NA,TGCAGTGCTAGAGCCCCAGGGGTCTACGAGCAGTACTTC,CSARAPGVYEQYF
NA,TRBJ1-1,TRBV12-3/TRBV12-4,NA,TGTGCCAGCAGTTTTGGGGGCCCGATTGAAGCTTTCTTT,CASSFGGPIEAFF
NA,TRBJ2-7,TRBV19,NA,TGTGCCAGCAGACAACAGGGATCCGAGCAGTACTTC,CASRQQGSEQYF